This T cell receptor beta chain is from a study of blood T cells in healthy people across ages. In germline, CDR1 is KGHDR, CDR2 SFDVKD. This CDR3 has 16 residues. V was pared by 4 bases and J by 7 bases, with 13 bases of the junction left unmatched. Next came a second PCR, run for about 7 to 12 cycles, which used a sample-barcoded 5' primer along with a J-beta primer mix. In TCRdb, the 5' RACE reads were re-called with MiXCR into one record per CDR3 protein. The data hold around 940,000 distinct CDR3 sequences, with 45% to 60% observed a single time. Study results and limitations: The donors' CMV status was not determined, possibly confounding changes in expanded clonotypes. A roughly linear age-dependent decrease characterized TCR beta diversity per million T cells.

About this clonotype: Antigen: not known.

Sample donors were healthy Caucasian individuals that came from Russia, aged roughly 6 to 100. This chain links TRBV24-1 with TRBJ2-3; 7 bases map to TRBD2. Sequenced sample: blood. This sequence originates from a woman between 55 and 75 years old in good health. CDR3 in amino acids: CATSDLQPGGWYTQYF. In DNA, the CDR3 is TGTGCCACCAGTGACCTCCAGCCGGGGGGTTGGTATACGCAGTATTTT.